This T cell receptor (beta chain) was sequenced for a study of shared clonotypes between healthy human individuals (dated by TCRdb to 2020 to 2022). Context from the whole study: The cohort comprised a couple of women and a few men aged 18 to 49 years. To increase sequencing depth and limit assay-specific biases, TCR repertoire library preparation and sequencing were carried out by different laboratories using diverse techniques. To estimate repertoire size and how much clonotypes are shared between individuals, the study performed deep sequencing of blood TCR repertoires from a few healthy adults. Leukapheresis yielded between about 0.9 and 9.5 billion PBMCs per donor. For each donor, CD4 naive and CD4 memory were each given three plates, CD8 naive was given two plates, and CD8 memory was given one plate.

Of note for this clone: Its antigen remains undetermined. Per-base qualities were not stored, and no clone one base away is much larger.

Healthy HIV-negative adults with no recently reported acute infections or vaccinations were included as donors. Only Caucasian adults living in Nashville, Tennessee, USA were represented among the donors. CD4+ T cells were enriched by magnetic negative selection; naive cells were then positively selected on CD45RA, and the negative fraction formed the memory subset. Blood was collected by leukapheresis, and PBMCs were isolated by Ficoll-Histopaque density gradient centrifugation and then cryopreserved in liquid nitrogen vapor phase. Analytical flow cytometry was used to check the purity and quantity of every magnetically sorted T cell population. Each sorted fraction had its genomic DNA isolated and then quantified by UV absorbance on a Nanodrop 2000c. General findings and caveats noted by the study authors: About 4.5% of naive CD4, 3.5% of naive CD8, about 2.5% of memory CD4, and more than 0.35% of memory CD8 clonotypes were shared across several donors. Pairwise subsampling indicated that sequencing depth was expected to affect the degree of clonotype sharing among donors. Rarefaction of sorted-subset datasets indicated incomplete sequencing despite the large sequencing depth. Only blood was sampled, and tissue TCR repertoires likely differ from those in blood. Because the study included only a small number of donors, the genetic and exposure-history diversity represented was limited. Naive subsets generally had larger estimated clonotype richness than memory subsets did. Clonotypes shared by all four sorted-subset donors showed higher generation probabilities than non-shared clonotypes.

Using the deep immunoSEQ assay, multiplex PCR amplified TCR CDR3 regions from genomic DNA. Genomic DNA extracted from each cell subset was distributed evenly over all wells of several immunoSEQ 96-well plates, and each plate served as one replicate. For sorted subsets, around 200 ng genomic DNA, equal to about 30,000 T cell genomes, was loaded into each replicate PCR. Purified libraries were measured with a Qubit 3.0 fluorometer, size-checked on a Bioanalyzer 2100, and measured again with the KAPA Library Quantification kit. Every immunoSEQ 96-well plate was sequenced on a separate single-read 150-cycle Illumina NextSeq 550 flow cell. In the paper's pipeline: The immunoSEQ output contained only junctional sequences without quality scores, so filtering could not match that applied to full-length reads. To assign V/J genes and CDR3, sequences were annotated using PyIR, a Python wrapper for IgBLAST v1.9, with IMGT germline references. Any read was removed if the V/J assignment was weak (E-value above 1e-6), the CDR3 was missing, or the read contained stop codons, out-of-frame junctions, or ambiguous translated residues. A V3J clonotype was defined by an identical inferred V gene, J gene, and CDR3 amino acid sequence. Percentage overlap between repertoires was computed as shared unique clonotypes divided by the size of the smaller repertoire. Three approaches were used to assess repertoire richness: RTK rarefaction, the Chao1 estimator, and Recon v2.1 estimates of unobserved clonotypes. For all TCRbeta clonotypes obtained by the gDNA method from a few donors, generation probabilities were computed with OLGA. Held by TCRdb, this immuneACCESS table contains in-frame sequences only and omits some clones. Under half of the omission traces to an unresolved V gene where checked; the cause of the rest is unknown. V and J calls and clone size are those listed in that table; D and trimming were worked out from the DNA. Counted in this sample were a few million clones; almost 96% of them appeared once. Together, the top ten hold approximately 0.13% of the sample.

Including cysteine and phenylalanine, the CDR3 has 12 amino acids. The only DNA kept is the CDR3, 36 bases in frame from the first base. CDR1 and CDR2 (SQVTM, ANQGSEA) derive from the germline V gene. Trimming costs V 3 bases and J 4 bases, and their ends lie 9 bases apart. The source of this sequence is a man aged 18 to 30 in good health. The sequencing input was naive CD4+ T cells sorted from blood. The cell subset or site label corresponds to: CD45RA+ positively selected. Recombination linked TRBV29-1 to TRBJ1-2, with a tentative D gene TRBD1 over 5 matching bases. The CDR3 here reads CSVERTTYGYTF. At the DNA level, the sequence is TGCAGCGTTGAGAGGACAACCTATGGCTACACCTTC. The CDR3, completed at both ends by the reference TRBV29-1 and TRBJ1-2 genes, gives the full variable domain SAVISQKPSRDICQRGTSLTIQCQVDSQVTMMFWYRQQPGQSLTLIATANQGSEATYESGFVIDKFPISRPNLTFSTLTVSNMSPEDSSIYLCSVERTTYGYTFGSGTRLTVV.